Listed below are T cell receptor beta chains from one sample, sequenced in a study of T-cell reconstitution after alpha-beta-depleted transplantation in children. TCRdb re-derived calls from the PCR reads in MiXCR, one entry per CDR3 protein. The sample records about 300,000 distinct CDR3 sequences, 7.5% to 9% being singletons. Sequenced here: peripheral blood, sampled 360 days after TCRalphabeta/CD19-depleted stem cell transplant. The origin of the receptors is a female patient between 2 and 15 years old who had a stem cell transplant for Fanconi anemia, so the T cells may come from the graft donor. Both conserved end residues are part of each CDR3. D genes are given only for firm matches. Clone size appears in some rows only: once, few, many, or a class for an expanded clone.

CDR3	DNA	size	V	J	D
CASSVAAGGAEQFF	TGTGCCAGCAGCGTAGCAGCGGGAGGGGCTGAGCAGTTCTTC	medium-sized	TRBV9	TRBJ2-1	TRBD2
CAISESDSGANVLTF	TGTGCCATCAGTGAGTCGGACTCTGGGGCCAACGTCCTGACTTTC	many	TRBV10-3	TRBJ2-6	NA
CSARDSRGGYGYTF	TGCAGTGCTAGAGATAGTAGGGGGGGCTATGGCTACACCTTC	NA	TRBV20-1	TRBJ1-2	NA
CASCQVRIRLQGTGELFF	TGTGCCTCCTGCCAAGTTAGGATTCGGTTGCAAGGGACCGGGGAGCTGTTTTTT	NA	TRBV3-1	TRBJ2-2	NA
CASSKGPNTGELFF	TGTGCCAGCTCGAAAGGTCCGAACACCGGGGAGCTGTTTTTT	many	TRBV6-2/TRBV6-3	TRBJ2-2	NA
CSARDLSPEAFF	TGCAGTGCTAGAGATCTATCGCCGGAAGCTTTCTTT	NA	TRBV20-1	TRBJ1-1	NA
CASSHNPERGRDLTDTQYF	TGTGCCAGCAGTCACAACCCTGAGCGGGGCCGCGACCTCACAGATACGCAGTATTTT	many	TRBV9	TRBJ2-3	TRBD2
CASSRTSGGALASTYEQYF	TGTGCCAGCAGTCGTACTAGCGGGGGGGCCTTAGCGTCGACCTACGAGCAGTACTTC	few	TRBV12-3/TRBV12-4	TRBJ2-7	TRBD2
CASSPVKGNYGYTF	TGTGCCAGCAGCCCCGTGAAGGGTAACTATGGCTACACCTTC	NA	TRBV11-2	TRBJ1-2	NA
CASSLVTRDRGYEQYF	TGCGCCAGCAGCTTGGTCACCCGGGACAGGGGCTACGAGCAGTACTTC	few	TRBV5-1	TRBJ2-7	TRBD1
CASSVNRGKGELFF	TGTGCCAGCAGCGTAAACAGGGGAAAGGGAGAACTGTTTTTT	NA	TRBV5-5	TRBJ1-4	TRBD1
CASSFNGREQYF	TGTGCCAGCAGTTTCAATGGAAGAGAGCAGTACTTC	many	TRBV12-3/TRBV12-4	TRBJ2-7	NA
CASSPPWNSPLHF	TGTGCCAGCTCACCACCGTGGAATTCACCCCTCCACTTT	few	TRBV18	TRBJ1-6	NA
CASSEWRGNPYGYTF	TGTGCCAGCAGTGAATGGAGGGGGAATCCCTATGGCTACACCTTC	many	TRBV6-1	TRBJ1-2	NA
CASSQDRETEAFF	TGCGCCAGCAGCCAAGATCGGGAAACTGAAGCTTTCTTT	many	TRBV4-3	TRBJ1-1	NA
CASSSTTSTYNEQFF	TGTGCCAGCAGTTCGACCACTAGCACCTACAATGAGCAGTTCTTC	many	TRBV12-3/TRBV12-4	TRBJ2-1	NA
CASSTRTQYSNQPQHF	TGTGCCAGCAGTACCCGGACGCAGTATAGCAATCAGCCCCAGCATTTT	few	TRBV6-1	TRBJ1-5	NA
CSARLHDRSSGNTIYF	TGCAGTGCTAGATTGCACGACAGAAGCTCTGGAAACACCATATATTTT	few	TRBV20-1	TRBJ1-3	NA
CASSLVRGPAGNTIYF	TGTGCCAGCAGCTTAGTGCGGGGGCCGGCAGGAAACACCATATATTTT	many	TRBV11-2	TRBJ1-3	NA
CASSKRVGYEQYF	TGTGCCAGCAGCAAACGGGTTGGCTACGAGCAGTACTTC	NA	TRBV21-1	TRBJ2-7	NA
CASSPIRGTRPNEQFF	TGCGCCAGCAGCCCGATTAGGGGGACTAGACCCAATGAGCAGTTCTTC	many	TRBV5-1	TRBJ2-1	TRBD2
CASSLRWGRPAPSSGNTIYF	TGTGCCAGCAGTTTAAGATGGGGCCGCCCCGCTCCCTCCTCTGGAAACACCATATATTTT	many	TRBV28	TRBJ1-3	NA
CASSLTAGRPTTEAFF	TGTGCCAGCAGCTTAACGGCCGGACGTCCAACCACTGAAGCTTTCTTT	many	TRBV7-3	TRBJ1-1	NA
CASSRSGLEVQFF	TGTGCCAGCAGCCGGTCCGGACTAGAGGTGCAGTTCTTC	many	TRBV7-9	TRBJ2-1	TRBD2
CASSLWMPDPRLAGGYNEQFF	TGTGCCAGCAGCTTATGGATGCCGGACCCTCGACTAGCGGGAGGCTACAATGAGCAGTTCTTC	few	TRBV11-2	TRBJ2-1	TRBD2
CSAAGGAGYYGYTF	TGCAGTGCTGCGGGGGGCGCAGGCTACTATGGCTACACCTTC	few	TRBV20-1	TRBJ1-2	NA
CASKLGTGAFAEQYF	TGTGCCAGCAAGCTCGGGACAGGGGCGTTCGCCGAGCAGTACTTC	few	TRBV2	TRBJ2-7	TRBD1
CASRLAGGPSDTQYF	TGTGCCAGCAGACTAGCGGGAGGGCCCTCGGATACGCAGTATTTT	few	TRBV28	TRBJ2-3	TRBD2
CSARVTGREQYF	TGCAGTGCTAGAGTCACAGGGCGCGAGCAGTACTTC	many	TRBV20-1	TRBJ2-7	NA
CSARDWAGGPNEQFF	TGCAGTGCTAGAGATTGGGCGGGGGGGCCGAATGAGCAGTTCTTC	many	TRBV20-1	TRBJ2-1	TRBD2
CASSLALGTSSYNSPLHF	TGTGCCAGCAGCTTAGCGCTGGGGACAAGCTCCTATAATTCACCCCTCCACTTT	many	TRBV11-1	TRBJ1-6	NA
CSARQGSPLHF	TGCAGTGCTAGACAGGGTTCACCCCTCCACTTT	few	TRBV20-1	TRBJ1-6	NA
CASSLEGQGIGIQYF	TGTGCCAGCAGCTTAGAGGGCCAGGGTATCGGCATTCAGTACTTC	NA	TRBV11-1	TRBJ2-4	NA
CASSVQLEGRHSYNEQFF	TGTGCCAGCAGCGTCCAATTAGAAGGACGTCACTCCTACAATGAGCAGTTCTTC	NA	TRBV9	TRBJ2-1	NA
CSARPLAGDTDTQYF	TGCAGTGCCCGACCCCTAGCGGGGGACACAGATACGCAGTATTTT	many	TRBV20-1	TRBJ2-3	TRBD2
CASSNGGGTDTQYF	TGTGCCAGCTCAAACGGGGGGGGCACAGATACGCAGTATTTT	NA	TRBV28	TRBJ2-3	TRBD2
CASADSSYEQYF	TGCGCCAGCGCGGACAGCTCCTACGAGCAGTACTTC	many	TRBV5-1	TRBJ2-7	NA
CASSYDRGGETQYF	TGTGCCAGCAGTTATGACAGGGGGGGAGAGACCCAGTACTTC	many	TRBV2	TRBJ2-5	TRBD1
CASSEGRGGGYTF	TGTGCCAGCAGTGAAGGCAGGGGCGGTGGCTACACCTTC	NA	TRBV2	TRBJ1-2	NA
CASSGFLSYEQYF	TGTGCCTCCAGTGGATTCCTGTCCTACGAGCAGTACTTC	few	TRBV27	TRBJ2-7	NA
CASSLPSTKYYEQYF	TGCGCCAGCAGCTTGCCGAGCACTAAGTACTACGAGCAGTACTTC	few	TRBV5-1	TRBJ2-7	NA
CSAALGTVKILNEQFF	TGCAGTGCTGCCCTTGGGACTGTCAAGATCCTCAATGAGCAGTTCTTC	NA	TRBV20-1	TRBJ2-1	NA
CASSYQGPSYGYTF	TGTGCCAGCAGTTACCAGGGGCCGAGCTATGGCTACACCTTC	many	TRBV6-5	TRBJ1-2	NA
CASTSVPGLAGNEQFF	TGCGCCAGCACCTCAGTGCCGGGACTAGCGGGAAATGAGCAGTTCTTC	many	TRBV5-1	TRBJ2-1	TRBD2
CASSYQLPRGTDTQYF	TGTGCCAGCAGTTACCAACTACCCCGGGGCACAGATACGCAGTATTTT	NA	TRBV6-2/TRBV6-3	TRBJ2-3	NA
CSAHVGVTDTQYF	TGCAGTGCCCACGTGGGGGTCACAGATACGCAGTATTTT	many	TRBV20-1	TRBJ2-3	NA
CSATRRTSGYETQYF	TGCAGTGCTACACGACGAACTAGCGGGTACGAGACCCAGTACTTC	few	TRBV20-1	TRBJ2-5	TRBD2
CASSRRGGDGYTF	TGTGCCAGCAGCCGCCGTGGGGGGGATGGCTACACCTTC	many	TRBV3-1	TRBJ1-2	NA
CASRAPAGTDTQYF	TGTGCCAGCAGGGCCCCGGCTGGCACAGATACGCAGTATTTT	NA	TRBV6-1	TRBJ2-3	NA
CASSWGHQNTGELFF	TGTGCCAGCAGCTGGGGACACCAGAACACCGGGGAGCTGTTTTTT	many	TRBV7-6	TRBJ2-2	NA
CASSSSGGAVGELFF	TGTGCCAGCAGCTCCAGCGGGGGGGCCGTCGGGGAGCTGTTTTTT	many	TRBV12-3/TRBV12-4	TRBJ2-2	TRBD2
CASRVDSTDTQYF	TGTGCCAGCAGAGTCGATAGTACAGATACGCAGTATTTT	many	TRBV12-3/TRBV12-4	TRBJ2-3	NA
CASSYAIAASTDTQYF	TGTGCCAGCAGTTACGCGATAGCGGCTAGCACAGATACGCAGTATTTT	NA	TRBV6-5	TRBJ2-3	NA
CSVRGTNTGELFF	TGCAGCGTTCGCGGGACGAACACCGGGGAGCTGTTTTTT	many	TRBV29-1	TRBJ2-2	NA
CASSARQGSSYNEQFF	TGTGCCAGCAGCGCCCGTCAGGGCAGCTCCTACAATGAGCAGTTCTTC	NA	TRBV11-3	TRBJ2-1	NA